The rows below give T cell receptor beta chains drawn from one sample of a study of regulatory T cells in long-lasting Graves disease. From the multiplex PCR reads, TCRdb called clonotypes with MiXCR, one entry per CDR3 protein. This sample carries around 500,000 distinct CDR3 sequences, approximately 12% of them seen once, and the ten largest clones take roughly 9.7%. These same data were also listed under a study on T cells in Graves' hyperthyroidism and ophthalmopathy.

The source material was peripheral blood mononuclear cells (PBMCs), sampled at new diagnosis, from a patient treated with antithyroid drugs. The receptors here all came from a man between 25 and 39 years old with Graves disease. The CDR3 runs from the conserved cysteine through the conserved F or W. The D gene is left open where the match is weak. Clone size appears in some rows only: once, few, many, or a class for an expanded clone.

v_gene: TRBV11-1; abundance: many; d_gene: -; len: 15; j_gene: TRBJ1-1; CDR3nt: TGTGCCAGCAGCCGGAGTAACTCGGGGAACACTGAAGCTTTCTTT; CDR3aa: CASSRSNSGNTEAFF
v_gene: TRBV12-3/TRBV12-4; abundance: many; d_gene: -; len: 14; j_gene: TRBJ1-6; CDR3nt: TGTGCCAGCAGTCCTATTGGCTATAATTCACCCCTCCACTTT; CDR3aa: CASSPIGYNSPLHF
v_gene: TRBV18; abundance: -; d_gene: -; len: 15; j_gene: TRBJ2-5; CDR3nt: TGTGCCAGCTCACCAGTCCTAGTTTCCCAAGAGACCCAGTACTTC; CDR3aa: CASSPVLVSQETQYF
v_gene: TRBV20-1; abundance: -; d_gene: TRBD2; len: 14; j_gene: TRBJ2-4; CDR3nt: TGCAGTGCTCGGGGGGGAACAGCCAAAAACATTCAGTACTTC; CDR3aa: CSARGGTAKNIQYF
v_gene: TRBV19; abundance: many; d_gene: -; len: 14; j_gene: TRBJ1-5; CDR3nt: TGTGCCAGTAGTATAGTGGGCCCAGGGTGGCCCCAGCATTTT; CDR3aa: CASSIVGPGWPQHF
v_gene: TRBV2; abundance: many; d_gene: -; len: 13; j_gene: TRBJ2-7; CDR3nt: TGTGCCAGCAGTGGCCAGGTTTCCTACGAGCAGTACTTC; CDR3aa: CASSGQVSYEQYF
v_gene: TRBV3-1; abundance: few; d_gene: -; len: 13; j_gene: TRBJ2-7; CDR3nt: TGTGCCAGCAGCCAAATCCGCCCCTACGAGCAGTACTTC; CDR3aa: CASSQIRPYEQYF
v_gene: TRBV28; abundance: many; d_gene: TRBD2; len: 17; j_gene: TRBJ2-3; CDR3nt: TGTGCCAGCAGTTTAATCCCTACTAGCGGTATGACAAATACGCAGTATTTT; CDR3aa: CASSLIPTSGMTNTQYF
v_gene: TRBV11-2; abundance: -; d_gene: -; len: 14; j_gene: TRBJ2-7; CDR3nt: TGTGCCAGCAGCCCTCCCCCTGACAGCTACGAGCAGTACTTC; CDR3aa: CASSPPPDSYEQYF
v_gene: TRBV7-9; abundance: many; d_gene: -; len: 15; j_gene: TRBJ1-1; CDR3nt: TGTGCCAGCAGCTTAGACTCGAGAGGGGACACTGAAGCTTTCTTT; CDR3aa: CASSLDSRGDTEAFF
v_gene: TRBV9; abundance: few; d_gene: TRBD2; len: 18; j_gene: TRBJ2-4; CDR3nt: TGTGCCAGCAGCGTAGACCCCGGGGGGGTGTTAGCCAAAAACATTCAGTACTTC; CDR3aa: CASSVDPGGVLAKNIQYF
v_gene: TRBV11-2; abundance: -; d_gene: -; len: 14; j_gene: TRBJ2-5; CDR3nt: TGTGCCAGCAGCTTAGGGAGTAGCGCAGAGACCCAGTACTTC; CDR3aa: CASSLGSSAETQYF
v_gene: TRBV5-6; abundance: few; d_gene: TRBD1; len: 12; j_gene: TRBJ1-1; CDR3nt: TGTGCCAGCAGCTTGGAGACAGGGATCGCTTTCTTT; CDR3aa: CASSLETGIAFF
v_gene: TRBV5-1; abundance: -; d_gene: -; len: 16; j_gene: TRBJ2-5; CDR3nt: TGCGCCAGCAGCTTGGGAGCGGCCGCCGACCAAGAGACCCAGTACTTC; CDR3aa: CASSLGAAADQETQYF
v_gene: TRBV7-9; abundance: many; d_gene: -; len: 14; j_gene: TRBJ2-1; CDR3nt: TGTGCCAGCAGCTTAAACAGGTTCATTGATGAGCAGTTCTTC; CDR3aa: CASSLNRFIDEQFF
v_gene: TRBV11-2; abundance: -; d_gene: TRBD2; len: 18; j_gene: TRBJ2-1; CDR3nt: TGTGCCAGCAGCTGGCCTAGCGGGAGGGCAGGTGCCTACAATGAGCAGTTCTTC; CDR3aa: CASSWPSGRAGAYNEQFF
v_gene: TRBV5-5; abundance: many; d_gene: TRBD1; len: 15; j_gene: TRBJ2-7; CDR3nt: TGTGCCAGCAGCTTGGGAGGGGGCGCATACTACGAGCAGTACTTC; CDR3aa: CASSLGGGAYYEQYF
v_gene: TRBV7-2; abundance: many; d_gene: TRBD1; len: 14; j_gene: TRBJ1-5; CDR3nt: TGTGCCAGCAGCAAACAGGGGGCTGATCAGCCCCAGCATTTT; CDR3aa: CASSKQGADQPQHF